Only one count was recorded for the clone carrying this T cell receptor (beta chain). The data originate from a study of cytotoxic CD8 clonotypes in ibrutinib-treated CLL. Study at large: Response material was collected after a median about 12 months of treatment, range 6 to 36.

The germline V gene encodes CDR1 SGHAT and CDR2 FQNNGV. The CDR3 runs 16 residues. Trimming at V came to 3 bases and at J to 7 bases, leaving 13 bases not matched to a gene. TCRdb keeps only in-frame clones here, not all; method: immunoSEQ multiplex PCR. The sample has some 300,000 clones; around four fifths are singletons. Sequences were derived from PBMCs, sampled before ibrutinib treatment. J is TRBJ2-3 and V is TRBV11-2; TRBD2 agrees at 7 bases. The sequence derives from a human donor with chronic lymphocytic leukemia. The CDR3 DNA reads TGTGCCAGCAGCTTCCTAACGGGCGGGAGTGTGAATACGCAGTATTTT. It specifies CASSFLTGGSVNTQYF. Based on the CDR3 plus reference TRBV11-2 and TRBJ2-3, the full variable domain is EAGVAQSPRYKIIEKRQSVAFWCNPISGHATLYWYQQILGQGPKLLIQFQNNGVVDDSQLPKDRFSAERLKGVDSTLKIQPAKLEDSAVYLCASSFLTGGSVNTQYFGPGTRLTVL.